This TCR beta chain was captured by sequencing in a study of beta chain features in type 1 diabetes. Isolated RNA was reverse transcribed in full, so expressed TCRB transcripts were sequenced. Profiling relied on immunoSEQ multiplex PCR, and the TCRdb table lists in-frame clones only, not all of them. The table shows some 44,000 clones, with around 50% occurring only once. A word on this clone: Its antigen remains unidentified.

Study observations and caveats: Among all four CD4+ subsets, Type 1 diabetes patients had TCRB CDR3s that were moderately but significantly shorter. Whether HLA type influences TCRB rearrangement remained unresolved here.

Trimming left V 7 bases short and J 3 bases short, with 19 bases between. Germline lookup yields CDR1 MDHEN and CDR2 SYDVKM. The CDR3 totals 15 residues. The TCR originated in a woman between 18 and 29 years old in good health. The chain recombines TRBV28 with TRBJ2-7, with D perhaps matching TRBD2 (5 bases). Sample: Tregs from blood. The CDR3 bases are TGTGCCAGCAACCCGACGGGGAATAGGGTCTACGAGCAGTACTTC. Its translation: CASNPTGNRVYEQYF.